This TCR beta chain derives from a study of cytomegalovirus exposure and HLA in healthy donors. Study results and caveats: The authors excluded some V segments, including TRBV6-2 and TRBV6-3, as indistinguishable.

The PCR had 60 Vbeta and 13 Jbeta primers. The table came from immunoSEQ multiplex PCR; TCRdb's copy has only in-frame clones and leaves some out. The table includes 100,000 to 150,000 clones, around 80% detected once. This CDR3 has 14 amino acids. Trimming took off 5 bases at V and 7 bases at J, with 18 bases between the two ends. The germline CDR1 and CDR2 sequences are SGDLS and YYNGEE. Points on this clone: Its matching antigen is unknown.

Sequences were obtained from PBMCs. This receptor was taken from a boy between 2 and 10 years old in good health and CMV-seronegative. The rearrangement uses TRBV9 and TRBJ1-1; D not certain. For the CDR3, the DNA is TGTGCCAGCAGTGAGCTAGGGAGAACGGATGAAGCTTTCTTT. Its protein product is CASSELGRTDEAFF.